Listed below are T cell receptor beta chains from one sample, sequenced in a study of immune heterogeneity within non-small cell lung tumors. Via MiXCR, TCRdb re-called the multiplex PCR reads, giving one row per CDR3 protein. The sample shows over 14,000 distinct CDR3 sequences, approximately 30% of them seen only once. The sequencing sample was made of lung tumor tissue. The receptors shown here come from a woman in her forties or fifties with non-small cell lung cancer. CDR3s include the opening cysteine and the closing phenylalanine or tryptophan. The D gene is left open where the match is weak. Some rows mark clone size as missing; the rest say once, few, many or name a class of expanded clone.

j_call clone_size v_call d_call cdr3_aa cdr3_nt
TRBJ2-1 . TRBV5-5 . CASSFSGVPEQFF TGTGCCAGCAGCTTCTCCGGGGTCCCTGAGCAGTTCTTC
TRBJ2-7 medium-sized TRBV29-1 TRBD2 CSVERLAGGRYEQYF TGCAGCGTTGAGAGACTAGCGGGGGGTAGGTACGAGCAGTACTTC
TRBJ2-1 . TRBV12-3/TRBV12-4 TRBD1 CASGPGGREQFF TGTGCCAGCGGACCAGGGGGCCGGGAGCAGTTCTTC
TRBJ2-5 . TRBV9 . CASSVSSWETQYF TGTGCCAGCAGCGTAAGTAGCTGGGAGACCCAGTACTTC
TRBJ1-1 many TRBV28 TRBD1 CASRRPGTGGNTEAFF TGTGCCAGCAGACGTCCCGGGACAGGGGGGAACACTGAAGCTTTCTTT
TRBJ2-3 many TRBV28 . CASSSPTLRQYF TGTGCCAGCAGTTCACCAACGTTGAGGCAGTATTTT
TRBJ1-2 many TRBV6-1 . CASSGYAYGYTF TGTGCCAGCAGTGGGTACGCCTATGGCTACACCTTC
TRBJ2-2 many TRBV19 TRBD2 CASSITMRGMNTGELFF TGTGCCAGTAGTATAACGATGCGGGGGATGAACACCGGGGAGCTGTTTTTT
TRBJ1-6 . TRBV5-1 . CASSLTGGSYNSPLHF TGCGCCAGCAGCTTGACGGGGGGCTCCTATAATTCACCCCTCCACTTT
TRBJ1-1 . TRBV7-2 TRBD1 CTSRGDSLLAEAFF TGTACCAGCAGGGGGGACAGTCTTCTCGCTGAAGCTTTCTTT
TRBJ1-6 . TRBV5-4 TRBD1 CASSRPGQPNSPLHF TGTGCCAGCAGCCGACCGGGACAGCCCAATTCACCCCTCCACTTT
TRBJ2-3 many TRBV12-3/TRBV12-4 . CASRQPGTDTQYF TGTGCCAGCCGACAGCCTGGCACAGATACGCAGTATTTT
TRBJ1-3 medium-sized TRBV7-8 . CASREGGSGNTIYF TGTGCCAGCAGGGAGGGGGGCTCTGGAAACACCATATATTTT
TRBJ1-2 . TRBV19 TRBD1 CASSSDREVHGYTF TGTGCCAGTAGTTCAGACAGGGAGGTCCATGGCTACACCTTC
TRBJ2-2 . TRBV5-1 . CASRDRNTGELFF TGCGCCAGCAGGGACAGAAACACCGGGGAGCTGTTTTTT
TRBJ1-2 many TRBV12-3/TRBV12-4 . CASSPDRDRGYGYTF TGTGCCAGCAGTCCCGACCGGGATCGGGGCTATGGCTACACCTTC
TRBJ2-1 many TRBV7-2 TRBD1 CASSWQGAGLGEQFF TGTGCCAGCAGTTGGCAGGGGGCAGGTCTGGGTGAGCAGTTCTTC
TRBJ2-5 many TRBV12-3/TRBV12-4 TRBD1 CASSPGQGPRETQYF TGTGCCAGCAGTCCGGGACAGGGGCCGAGAGAGACCCAGTACTTC
TRBJ2-3 medium-sized TRBV28 . CASTPSVYYTQYF TGTGCCAGCACCCCTTCTGTGTATTATACGCAGTATTTT
TRBJ2-5 many TRBV4-1 . CASSLGDRQGKTQYF TGCGCCAGCAGCCTAGGCGATCGGCAGGGCAAGACCCAGTACTTC
TRBJ2-5 medium-sized TRBV6-1 . CASTAGYRGRHDEETQYF TGTGCCAGCACCGCGGGGTACAGGGGACGCCACGATGAAGAGACCCAGTACTTC
TRBJ2-5 many TRBV5-1 TRBD2 CASAQLAGHQETQYF TGCGCCAGCGCGCAATTAGCGGGACACCAAGAGACCCAGTACTTC
TRBJ2-3 many TRBV2 TRBD1 CASSDDRGRTDTQYF TGTGCCAGCAGTGACGACAGGGGCCGCACAGATACGCAGTATTTT
TRBJ2-1 many TRBV6-1 . CASRTGAGNEQFF TGTGCCAGCAGAACTGGGGCAGGGAATGAGCAGTTCTTC
TRBJ2-1 . TRBV5-1 . CASSKGQIHEGEQFF TGCGCCAGCAGCAAAGGACAGATCCACGAGGGTGAGCAGTTCTTC
TRBJ2-3 . TRBV3-1 . CASSPASDTQYF TGTGCCAGCAGCCCCGCTTCAGATACGCAGTATTTT
TRBJ2-3 . TRBV7-3 . CASGENGDTQYF TGTGCCAGCGGTGAAAACGGGGATACGCAGTATTTT
TRBJ2-3 many TRBV6-1 TRBD2 CASSDTSGGTDTQYF TGTGCCAGCAGTGATACTAGCGGGGGCACAGATACGCAGTATTTT
TRBJ2-7 many TRBV20-1 TRBD2 CSATRNSGRAHEQYF TGCAGTGCTACACGGAATAGCGGGAGGGCCCACGAGCAGTACTTC
TRBJ1-2 . TRBV25-1 TRBD1 CASSSTTGGAGGYTF TGTGCCAGCAGCTCAACGACAGGGGGCGCGGGAGGCTACACCTTC
TRBJ1-2 few TRBV4-1 TRBD1 CASSEQGVVNGYTF TGCGCCAGCAGCGAACAGGGGGTCGTAAATGGCTACACCTTC
TRBJ2-2 medium-sized TRBV20-1 . CSARVAALGTGELFF TGCAGTGCTAGAGTTGCGGCTCTGGGGACCGGGGAGCTGTTTTTT
TRBJ1-4 many TRBV6-1 . CASAGATNEKLFF TGTGCCAGCGCAGGGGCAACTAATGAAAAACTGTTTTTT
TRBJ1-1 many TRBV12-3/TRBV12-4 TRBD1 CASSPRTGGVTEAFF TGTGCCAGCAGTCCGCGGACAGGGGGCGTTACTGAAGCTTTCTTT
TRBJ2-3 . TRBV28 . CASSLPKTDTQYF TGTGCCAGCAGTTTACCCAAGACAGATACGCAGTATTTT
TRBJ2-5 . TRBV24-1 . CATSDFPPNQETQYF TGTGCCACCAGTGATTTTCCCCCAAACCAAGAGACCCAGTACTTC
TRBJ2-5 few TRBV7-9 . CASSLVGTQGKTQYF TGTGCCAGCAGCTTAGTCGGGACGCAAGGCAAGACCCAGTACTTC
TRBJ2-2 many TRBV7-3 . CASSTKGGVSGELFF TGTGCCAGCAGCACAAAGGGGGGGGTTTCCGGGGAGCTGTTTTTT
TRBJ1-6 many TRBV28 . CASSVHGAGTLHF TGTGCCAGCAGTGTACACGGGGCCGGGACCCTCCACTTT
TRBJ1-1 few TRBV29-1 TRBD1 CSGGQGPEAFF TGCAGCGGTGGACAGGGGCCTGAAGCTTTCTTT
TRBJ2-3 many TRBV10-3 TRBD2 CAISEPGAGVTDTQYF TGTGCCATCAGTGAACCCGGGGCGGGAGTTACAGATACGCAGTATTTT